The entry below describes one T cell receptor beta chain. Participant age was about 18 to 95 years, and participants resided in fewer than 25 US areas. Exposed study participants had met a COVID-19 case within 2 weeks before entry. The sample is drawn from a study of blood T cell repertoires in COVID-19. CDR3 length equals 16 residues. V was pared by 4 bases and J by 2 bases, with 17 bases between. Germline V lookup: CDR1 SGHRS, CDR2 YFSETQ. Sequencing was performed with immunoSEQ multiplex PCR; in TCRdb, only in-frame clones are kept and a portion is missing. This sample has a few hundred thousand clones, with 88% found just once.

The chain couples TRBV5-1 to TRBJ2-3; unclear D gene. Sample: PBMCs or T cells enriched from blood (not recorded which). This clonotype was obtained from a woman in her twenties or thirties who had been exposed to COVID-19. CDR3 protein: CASSLSLQIFTDTQYF. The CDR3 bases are TGCGCCAGCAGCCTGAGCCTACAGATATTCACAGATACGCAGTATTTT.